The rows below give T cell receptor beta chains drawn from one sample of a study of T cell responses to AZD1222 COVID-19 vaccine. The repertoire was sequenced with immunoSEQ multiplex PCR; TCRdb's copy has only in-frame clones and lacks some. The sample yields some 130,000 clones, approximately 93% seen once. The source was peripheral blood, collected on day 0 of AZD1222 vaccination. The receptor set was obtained from an adult in good health. CDR3s include the opening cysteine and the closing phenylalanine or tryptophan. The order of the fields is J gene, D gene, clone size, V gene, CDR3 protein, CDR3 DNA. The D gene is left open where the match is weak. Clone size, where shown, is once, few, many, or a class for clones that have expanded.

J: TRBJ2-5
D: TRBD1
size: -
V: TRBV7-9
CDR3: CASSFSTGFQETQYF
DNA: TGTGCCAGCAGCTTCTCGACAGGGTTCCAAGAGACCCAGTACTTC

J: TRBJ2-7
D: -
size: -
V: TRBV3-1/TRBV3-2
CDR3: CASSRRDEQYF
DNA: TGTGCCAGCAGCCGCAGGGACGAGCAGTACTTC

J: TRBJ1-2
D: -
size: -
V: TRBV4-2
CDR3: CASSQDSAGSYYGYTF
DNA: TGTGCCAGCAGCCAAGATTCGGCAGGATCCTACTATGGCTACACCTTC

J: TRBJ1-3
D: -
size: -
V: TRBV30
CDR3: CAWRPFSGNTIYF
DNA: TGTGCCTGGAGACCGTTCTCTGGAAACACCATATATTTT

J: TRBJ2-7
D: TRBD2
size: -
V: TRBV2
CDR3: CASRGLAGGNEQYF
DNA: TGTGCCAGCAGGGGATTAGCGGGGGGGAACGAGCAGTACTTC

J: TRBJ1-5
D: -
size: once
V: TRBV19
CDR3: CASIRFRVNQPQHF
DNA: TGTGCCAGTATTCGGTTTCGTGTAAATCAGCCCCAGCATTTT

J: TRBJ1-2
D: -
size: -
V: TRBV28
CDR3: CASSAIRAAGNYGYTF
DNA: TGTGCCAGCAGTGCGATCCGGGCCGCGGGGAACTATGGCTACACCTTC

J: TRBJ2-5
D: -
size: -
V: TRBV11-1
CDR3: CASSFGPEETQYF
DNA: TGTGCCAGCAGCTTTGGTCCAGAAGAGACCCAGTACTTC

J: TRBJ2-7
D: TRBD2
size: few
V: TRBV5-1
CDR3: CASSAGLAGVVDEQYF
DNA: TGCGCCAGCAGCGCGGGACTAGCGGGAGTCGTCGACGAGCAGTACTTC

J: TRBJ2-7
D: TRBD2
size: -
V: TRBV29-1
CDR3: CSVGGTSGAYEQYF
DNA: TGCAGCGTTGGGGGGACTAGCGGAGCCTACGAGCAGTACTTC

J: TRBJ1-1
D: -
size: -
V: TRBV19
CDR3: CASSIGEHRNTEAFF
DNA: TGTGCCAGTAGTATTGGGGAACACAGGAACACTGAAGCTTTCTTT

J: TRBJ1-4
D: -
size: -
V: TRBV28
CDR3: CASSSFGTTNEKLFF
DNA: TGTGCCAGCAGCTCCTTTGGGACTACTAATGAAAAACTGTTTTTT

J: TRBJ2-5
D: -
size: -
V: TRBV28
CDR3: CASSLVRHEGTQYF
DNA: TGTGCCAGCAGTTTAGTTAGGCATGAGGGGACCCAGTACTTC

J: TRBJ1-4
D: TRBD1
size: -
V: TRBV2
CDR3: CASSGPGQGAGWREKLFF
DNA: TGTGCCAGCAGTGGACCGGGACAGGGGGCCGGTTGGCGAGAAAAACTGTTTTTT

J: TRBJ1-2
D: -
size: -
V: TRBV4-2
CDR3: CASSPRESGSNYGYTF
DNA: TGTGCCAGCAGCCCCCGAGAGAGCGGCTCTAACTATGGCTACACCTTC

J: TRBJ1-2
D: -
size: -
V: TRBV18
CDR3: CASSPDWANYGYTF
DNA: TGTGCCAGCTCACCGGACTGGGCTAACTATGGCTACACCTTC

J: TRBJ2-7
D: TRBD1
size: once
V: TRBV2
CDR3: CASSETNRGSYF
DNA: TGTGCCAGCAGTGAAACAAACAGGGGGAGCTACTTC

J: TRBJ1-6
D: -
size: -
V: TRBV14
CDR3: CASSQAGHYNSPLHF
DNA: TGTGCCAGCAGCCAAGCGGGACACTATAATTCACCCCTCCACTTT

J: TRBJ1-1
D: -
size: -
V: TRBV5-1
CDR3: CASSSSRGLTYGDYTEAFF
DNA: TGCGCCAGCAGCTCAAGCAGGGGCCTCACATACGGTGATTACACTGAAGCTTTCTTT

J: TRBJ1-5
D: -
size: -
V: TRBV7-2
CDR3: CASSLEGGTQPQHF
DNA: TGTGCCAGCAGCTTAGAAGGGGGGACTCAGCCCCAGCATTTT

J: TRBJ2-1
D: -
size: -
V: TRBV10-3
CDR3: CAISESTGGALSYNEQFF
DNA: TGTGCCATCAGTGAGTCGACTGGGGGCGCCCTCTCCTACAATGAGCAGTTCTTC

J: TRBJ2-5
D: TRBD2
size: -
V: TRBV4-1
CDR3: CASSQGTTSGRRETQYF
DNA: TGCGCCAGCAGCCAAGGTACAACTAGCGGGAGACGGGAGACCCAGTACTTC

J: TRBJ2-7
D: TRBD2
size: once
V: TRBV7-9
CDR3: CASSLEGASGRHEQYF
DNA: TGTGCCAGCAGCTTGGAGGGAGCTAGCGGGAGACACGAGCAGTACTTC

J: TRBJ2-5
D: -
size: -
V: TRBV28
CDR3: CASSPRQASRETQYF
DNA: TGTGCCAGCAGTCCCCGCCAGGCTAGTCGGGAGACCCAGTACTTC

J: TRBJ1-5
D: -
size: -
V: TRBV3-1/TRBV3-2
CDR3: CASSQDNGGRQPQHF
DNA: TGTGCCAGCAGCCAAGATAACGGAGGGAGGCAGCCCCAGCATTTT

J: TRBJ2-5
D: TRBD2
size: -
V: TRBV5-1
CDR3: CASSLEQGRLAGETQYF
DNA: TGCGCCAGCAGCTTGGAACAGGGCCGACTAGCGGGAGAGACCCAGTACTTC

J: TRBJ1-2
D: -
size: once
V: TRBV28
CDR3: CASSSQQTYGYTF
DNA: TGTGCCAGCAGTTCACAACAGACCTATGGCTACACCTTC

J: TRBJ2-2
D: -
size: -
V: TRBV24-1
CDR3: CATSDNTFPRDTGELFF
DNA: TGTGCCACCAGTGACAACACCTTCCCACGGGACACCGGGGAGCTGTTTTTT

J: TRBJ1-2
D: -
size: -
V: TRBV24-1
CDR3: CATSEDTNYGYTF
DNA: TGTGCCACCAGTGAGGACACGAACTATGGCTACACCTTC

J: TRBJ2-1
D: TRBD1
size: -
V: TRBV28
CDR3: CASSLQTGADNEQFF
DNA: TGTGCCAGCAGTCTCCAGACAGGGGCAGACAATGAGCAGTTCTTC

J: TRBJ2-1
D: -
size: -
V: TRBV6-6
CDR3: CASSPYLTGPYNEQFF
DNA: TGTGCCAGCAGCCCTTACCTTACAGGGCCCTACAATGAGCAGTTCTTC

J: TRBJ1-1
D: -
size: -
V: TRBV7-2
CDR3: CASSRGFTEAFF
DNA: TGTGCCAGCAGCCGAGGATTCACTGAAGCTTTCTTT

J: TRBJ1-1
D: -
size: -
V: TRBV7-9
CDR3: CASSPPGTSRTEAFF
DNA: TGTGCCAGCAGCCCACCGGGGACTTCGAGGACTGAAGCTTTCTTT

J: TRBJ2-2
D: -
size: -
V: TRBV10-3
CDR3: CAMRWTEGGELFF
DNA: TGTGCCATGCGGTGGACGGAAGGCGGGGAGCTGTTTTTT

J: TRBJ1-5
D: TRBD1
size: -
V: TRBV7-9
CDR3: CASSLVGGASNQPQHF
DNA: TGTGCCAGCAGCTTAGTAGGGGGCGCGAGCAATCAGCCCCAGCATTTT

J: TRBJ2-5
D: TRBD2
size: -
V: TRBV25-1
CDR3: CASSPRLAGGPGETQYF
DNA: TGTGCCAGCAGTCCGCGCCTAGCGGGAGGGCCGGGAGAGACCCAGTACTTC

J: TRBJ1-5
D: -
size: -
V: TRBV11-2
CDR3: CASSLSGRNNQPQHF
DNA: TGTGCCAGCAGCTTATCAGGGCGCAACAATCAGCCCCAGCATTTT

J: TRBJ2-5
D: -
size: -
V: TRBV13
CDR3: CASSSLPGTQYF
DNA: TGTGCCAGCAGCTCCCTCCCGGGGACCCAGTACTTC

J: TRBJ2-1
D: -
size: -
V: TRBV7-2
CDR3: CASSFPPTHNEQFF
DNA: TGTGCCAGCAGCTTCCCCCCTACCCACAATGAGCAGTTCTTC

J: TRBJ2-7
D: TRBD1
size: -
V: TRBV6-5
CDR3: CASSRDRVGEQYF
DNA: TGTGCCAGCAGCCGGGACAGGGTCGGCGAGCAGTACTTC

J: TRBJ1-1
D: -
size: once
V: TRBV7-9
CDR3: CASSLGAGTNTEAFF
DNA: TGTGCCAGCAGCTTAGGCGCAGGGACCAACACTGAAGCTTTCTTT

J: TRBJ2-7
D: TRBD1
size: -
V: TRBV4-2
CDR3: CASSQEGGTGRYEQYF
DNA: TGTGCCAGCAGCCAAGAAGGTGGGACAGGGCGATACGAGCAGTACTTC

J: TRBJ2-2
D: -
size: -
V: TRBV29-1
CDR3: CSVEDVVPGELFF
DNA: TGCAGCGTTGAAGATGTAGTTCCCGGGGAGCTGTTTTTT

J: TRBJ2-6
D: -
size: -
V: TRBV2
CDR3: CATQEGGGANVLTF
DNA: TGTGCCACCCAGGAGGGGGGTGGGGCCAACGTCCTGACTTTC

J: TRBJ2-2
D: TRBD1
size: -
V: TRBV15
CDR3: CATSRERPGQGNGELFF
DNA: TGTGCCACCAGCAGAGAGAGACCGGGACAGGGGAACGGGGAGCTGTTTTTT

J: TRBJ1-5
D: TRBD1
size: -
V: TRBV4-3
CDR3: CASSQDWKQGASNQPQHF
DNA: TGCGCCAGCAGCCAAGATTGGAAACAGGGGGCATCCAATCAGCCCCAGCATTTT

J: TRBJ2-3
D: TRBD2
size: -
V: TRBV19
CDR3: CASTNGRTTDTQYF
DNA: TGTGCCAGTACAAACGGGAGGACCACAGATACGCAGTATTTT

J: TRBJ1-4
D: -
size: -
V: TRBV6-5
CDR3: CASSLTGDPNEKLFF
DNA: TGTGCCAGCAGTTTGACAGGAGACCCCAATGAAAAACTGTTTTTT

J: TRBJ2-5
D: TRBD1
size: once
V: TRBV28
CDR3: CASRGQGAETQYF
DNA: TGTGCCAGCCGGGGACAGGGGGCGGAGACCCAGTACTTC